The 7 T cell receptor beta chains presented below share a single source sample, sequenced in a study of shared clonotypes between healthy human individuals. Only in-frame clones appear in the TCRdb table, and some are missing; sequencing was by immunoSEQ multiplex PCR. The repertoire includes roughly 500,000 clones, 70% to 80% of them detected once, and under 15% sits in the top ten. Sequencing was done on a sample of PBMCs. These receptors were obtained from a woman aged 40 to 49 in good health. Some clones in this sample may be carry-over from other donors' samples.

This clone was seen once. This chain connects TRBV30 to TRBJ2-7; 10 bases line up with TRBD1. CDR1 is GTSNPN and CDR2 is SVGIG in the germline V gene (reference sequence). V lost 8 bases, J lost 3 bases, and 10 bases stayed unmatched. The CDR3 has 14 residues. CDR3 sequence reads: CATLTGGGSYEQYF. CDR3 sequence (DNA): TGTGCCACACTGACAGGGGGCGGTAGCTACGAGCAGTACTTC.

The V call is TRBV5-4, the J call TRBJ2-1; the D is unclear. The CDR3 is made up of 15 amino acids. CDR1 is SGHNT, CDR2 YYREEE, per germline (reference sequence). Trimming removed 4 bases at V and 1 base at J, with 12 bases between. The CDR3 DNA reads as TGTGCCAGCAGCATTACTCGGGCTTCCTACAATGAGCAGTTCTTC. Translating it yields CASSITRASYNEQFF.

The chain recombines TRBV5-1 with TRBJ1-2, with D hard to call. CDR1 SGHRS and CDR2 YFSETQ come from the germline V gene. CDR3 length: 14 amino acids. Trimming shortened V by 4 bases and J by 1 base, and 11 bases separated the two germline ends. CDR3 amino acids: CASSPSGSNYGYTF. DNA of the CDR3: TGCGCCAGCAGCCCCTCCGGGAGTAACTATGGCTACACCTTC.

This clone has just a few counts. The V call is TRBV7-2, the J call TRBJ1-2, with no clear D. Trimming pared 0 bases from V and 4 bases from J, leaving 6 bases between. The length of the CDR3 is 13 residues. Germline V lookup: CDR1 SGHTA, CDR2 FQGNSA. In DNA, the CDR3 is TGTGCCAGCAGCTTAGCGCTCCCCTATGGCTACACCTTC. It translates to CASSLALPYGYTF.

The chain carries TRBV11-2 and TRBJ2-7, with 9 bases matching TRBD1. The CDR3 is 15 amino acids. The V and J ends lost 4 bases and 1 base, in that order; junction bases with no gene match: 5. Germline loops: CDR1 SGHAT, CDR2 FQNNGV. The CDR3 here is CASSSGTGFSYEQYF. DNA for the CDR3: TGTGCCAGCAGCTCCGGGACAGGGTTTTCCTACGAGCAGTACTTC. The whole variable domain, remainder taken from reference TRBV11-2 and TRBJ2-7, is EAGVAQSPRYKIIEKRQSVAFWCNPISGHATLYWYQQILGQGPKLLIQFQNNGVVDDSQLPKDRFSAERLKGVDSTLKIQPAKLEDSAVYLCASSSGTGFSYEQYFGPGTRLTVT.

The chain couples TRBV5-5 to TRBJ1-4; D remains unclear. Trimming removed 4 bases at V and 0 bases at J, with 13 bases between. Germline V CDR1 and CDR2: SGHKS, YYEKEE (reference sequence). This CDR3 is built from 16 residues. DNA of the CDR3: TGTGCCAGCAGCCTACAGAAAAGCTCAACTAATGAAAAACTGTTTTTT. This gives the protein CASSLQKSSTNEKLFF. Based on the CDR3 plus reference TRBV5-5 and TRBJ1-4, the full variable domain is DAGVTQSPTHLIKTRGQQVTLRCSPISGHKSVSWYQQVLGQGPQFIFQYYEKEERGRGNFPDRFSARQFPNYSSELNVNALLLGDSALYLCASSLQKSSTNEKLFFGSGTQLSVL.

This rearrangement joins TRBV6-1 to TRBJ1-5; D remains ambiguous. Germline V gene lookup returns CDR1 MNHNS and CDR2 SASEGT. Trimming left V 4 bases short and J 7 bases short, with 14 bases between. The CDR3 loop spans 14 amino acids. CDR3 nucleotides: TGTGCCAGCAGTGCACACATCACGGGGCAGCCCCAGCATTTT. This codes for CASSAHITGQPQHF.